Presented here are 15 T cell receptor beta chains from one specimen sequenced in a study of low-dose radiotherapy and immunotherapy resistance in tumors. Priming of first-strand cDNA relied on TRAV- and TRBV-specific primers (covering alpha and beta chains). Amplification of TCRs used a constant-region primer and V-primer adapter for roughly 21 PCR cycles. From the reads, TCRdb called clonotypes with MiXCR, one entry per CDR3 protein. The sample gives 9,500 to 14,000 distinct CDR3 sequences, around three fifths of which show up once; about 12% is in the top ten. These receptors were taken from a human donor with advanced metastatic prostate, ovarian, gallbladder or colorectal cancer (not recorded which). This table probably holds off-target reads from a library built for another chain.

The genes are TRBV6-2 or TRBV6-3 and TRBJ2-5; D may be TRBD2 (5 bases). Germline V lookup: CDR1 MNHEY, CDR2 SVGEGT. The CDR3 spans 13 residues. Trimming left V 11 bases short and J 7 bases short, with 20 bases between. The CDR3 nucleotides read TGTGCCGTCAGTCCGCAGCGGTTAGTGACCCAGTACTTC. This sequence encodes CAVSPQRLVTQYF.

This clonotype showed up just a few times. The chain has TRBV6-1 and TRBJ1-1; 10 bases map to TRBD1. V gave up 6 bases and J gave up 0 bases; unmatched junction bases: 4. The germline V gene has CDR1 MNHNS and CDR2 SASEGT. The CDR3 length is 15 residues. In nucleotides, the CDR3 is TGTGCCAGCAGCCGGGACAGGGGAATGAACACTGAAGCTTTCTTT. It codes for CASSRDRGMNTEAFF.

This chain connects TRBV4-3 to TRBJ1-1; tentative D call: TRBD1 (5 bases). V was clipped by 5 bases and J by 4 bases, with 23 bases between them. The germline V gene has CDR1 LGHNA and CDR2 YSLEER. This CDR3 region has 17 residues. This chain's CDR3 is CASSTQGRLRHGTEAFF. CDR3 DNA: TGCGCCAGCAGCACCCAGGGCCGCCTTCGTCACGGCACTGAAGCTTTCTTT.

The V call is TRBV29-1, the J call TRBJ1-3, with TRBD1 matching over 9 bases. V dropped 6 bases and J dropped 4; count of bases not matched to a gene: 13. The V gene's germline CDR1 is SQVTM and CDR2 ANQGSEA. This CDR3 contains 16 residues. CDR3 amino acids: CSVAGTGLSLGNTIYF. In nucleotides, the CDR3 is TGCAGCGTCGCCGGGACAGGGCTCTCCCTCGGAAACACCATATATTTT.

This rearrangement joins TRBV18 to TRBJ2-1; 15 positions match TRBD2. The germline V gene encodes CDR1 KGHSH and CDR2 LQKENI. Trimming at V came to 0 bases and at J to 0 bases, leaving 0 bases not matched to a gene. The CDR3 loop spans 18 amino acids. The CDR3 region is CASSPPGLAGGSYNEQFF. In DNA form, the CDR3 reads TGTGCCAGCTCACCACCGGGACTAGCGGGAGGCTCCTACAATGAGCAGTTCTTC.

V and J are TRBV3-1 and TRBJ2-7, with 7 bases lining up with TRBD1. Per the germline V gene, CDR1 is LGHDT and CDR2 is YNNKEL (reference sequence). V dropped 4 bases and J dropped 9; count of bases not matched to a gene: 6. There are 12 residues in the CDR3. The CDR3 coding sequence is TGTGCCAGCAGCCTGAGCCGGGACAGGCAGTACTTC. This gives the protein CASSLSRDRQYF.

The chain links TRBV5-1 to TRBJ1-6, with 8 nucleotides matching TRBD1. The CDR3 contains 15 residues. V lost 4 bases and J lost 9; bases outside the gene matches: 9. The germline CDR1 and CDR2 sequences are SGHRS and YFSETQ. CDR3 bases: TGCGCCAGCAGCCCGACAGGGGATCGGAGTTCACCCCTCCACTTT. It yields the protein CASSPTGDRSSPLHF.

The chain carries TRBV5-1 and TRBJ1-1, with 12 positions matching TRBD1. Germline CDR1 is SGHRS and CDR2 is YFSETQ. This CDR3 spans 16 amino acids. Losses at the gene ends were 4 bases for V and 1 base for J; bases not matched to a gene: 5. CDR3 sequence: CASSTGTGGWNTEAFF. CDR3 bases: TGCGCCAGCAGCACCGGGACAGGGGGCTGGAACACTGAAGCTTTCTTT.

V gene TRBV5-3 combines with J gene TRBJ1-1; 7 bases align to TRBD1. TRBV5-3 is placed among ORFs of uncertain function. The V segment lost 8 bases and the J segment 11 bases; nucleotides outside the gene matches: 18. The CDR3 covers 14 residues. The CDR3 reads CASSPGQVRTEAFF. In nucleotides, the CDR3 is TGTGCCAGCAGCCCCGGACAGGTCCGAACAGAGGCTTTCTTT.

The chain has TRBV5-1 and TRBJ2-1; the D gene is possibly TRBD2 (6 bases). The germline V and J ends were trimmed by 2 bases and 8 bases, with 11 bases remaining between them. The CDR3 sequence is 13 residues long. CDR1 is SGHRS, CDR2 YFSETQ, per germline. CDR3 bases: TGCGCCAGCAGCTTTGCGGGCGGGGATGAGCAGTTCTTC. As protein: CASSFAGGDEQFF.

The chain joins TRBV5-4 to TRBJ2-5, with 11 bases lining up with TRBD1. The CDR3 has 14 amino acids. Per germline, CDR1 SGHNT and CDR2 YYREEE (reference sequence). The junction had 5 bases not matched to a gene; V was cut back by 6 bases and J by 4 bases. CDR3 bases: TGTGCCAGCAACGGACAGGGGGCGGGAGAGACCCAGTACTTC. Its translation is CASNGQGAGETQYF.

The V and J genes are TRBV6-2 or TRBV6-3 and TRBJ2-1; D gene unclear. CDR3 size: 11 residues. The ends were cut back, 8 bases at V and 9 bases at J, with 11 bases in the middle. Germline V gene sequence: CDR1 MNHEY, CDR2 SVGEGT. This CDR3 is CASSFVSEQFF. For the CDR3, the DNA is TGTGCCAGCTCGTTCGTCAGTGAGCAGTTCTTC.

The chain couples TRBV6-1 to TRBJ1-2; a possible D gene is TRBD1 (5 bases). Germline CDR1 and CDR2: MNHNS and SASEGT. Trimming took 3 bases from V and 0 from J, leaving 8 bases between them. CDR3 length: 14 amino acids. The CDR3 nucleotides are TGTGCCAGCAGTGAGGGGGAATCTAACTATGGCTACACCTTC. It encodes CASSEGESNYGYTF.

The rearrangement uses TRBV19 and TRBJ2-2; D unresolved. The CDR3 is made up of 17 amino acids. Trimming pared 5 bases from V and 3 bases from J, leaving 19 bases between. The germline V gene encodes CDR1 LNHDA and CDR2 SQIVND (reference sequence). Here the CDR3 reads CASSPRAAPADTGELFF. The CDR3 bases are TGTGCCAGTAGTCCCCGGGCAGCCCCTGCTGACACCGGGGAGCTGTTTTTT.

The chain links TRBV20-1 to TRBJ2-5; D perhaps matches TRBD1 (5 bases). CDR1 is DFQATT, CDR2 SNEGSKA, per germline (reference sequence). V gave up 5 bases and J gave up 4 bases, with 8 bases separating them. The CDR3 sequence is 11 residues long. The CDR3 DNA reads TGCAGTGCTCCCCAGGGAGAGACCCAGTACTTC. Amino acid sequence: CSAPQGETQYF.